This T cell receptor (beta chain) was profiled in a study of blood T cell repertoires in COVID-19. CDR3 size: 15 residues. The trim removed 1 base at V and 6 bases at J, leaving 2 bases unmatched. Germline V gene lookup returns CDR1 LGHDT and CDR2 YNNKEL (reference sequence). The assay was immunoSEQ multiplex PCR, and TCRdb's table has in-frame clones only and misses some. Here the sample spans roughly 360,000 clones, roughly four fifths being singletons. Individuals aged roughly 18 to 95 years were recruited from some 26 US areas. Participants had their cohort set by participant-reported clinical history. Recovery among Cohort 3 donors was established by two negative PCRs, clearance, or symptom resolution.

Sequenced material: PBMCs or T cells enriched from blood (not recorded which). The V and J genes are TRBV3-1 (or the pseudogene TRBV3-2) and TRBJ2-1; 11 nucleotides line up with TRBD2. This receptor was taken from a woman aged 45-59 years who had recovered from COVID-19. CDR3 sequence reads: CASSQGLAGPNEQFF. DNA for the CDR3: TGTGCCAGCAGCCAAGGACTAGCGGGGCCCAATGAGCAGTTCTTC.